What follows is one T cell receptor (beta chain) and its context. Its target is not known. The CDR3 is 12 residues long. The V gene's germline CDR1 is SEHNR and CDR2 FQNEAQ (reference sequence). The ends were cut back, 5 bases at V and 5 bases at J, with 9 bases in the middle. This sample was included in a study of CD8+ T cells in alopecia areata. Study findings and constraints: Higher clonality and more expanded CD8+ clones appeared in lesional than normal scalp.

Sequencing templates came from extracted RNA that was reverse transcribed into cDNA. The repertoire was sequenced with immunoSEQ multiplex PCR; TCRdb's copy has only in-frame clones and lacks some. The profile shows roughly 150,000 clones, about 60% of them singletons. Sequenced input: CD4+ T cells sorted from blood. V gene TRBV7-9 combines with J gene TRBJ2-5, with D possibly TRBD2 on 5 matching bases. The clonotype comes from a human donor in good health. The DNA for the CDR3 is TGTGCCAGCAGCCCTAGCAGTGAGACCCAGTACTTC. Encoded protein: CASSPSSETQYF.